Sequencing of this T cell receptor beta chain was carried out in a study of T cells in Graves' hyperthyroidism and ophthalmopathy (dated by TCRdb to between 2017 and 2020). About the investigation overall: Peripheral blood samples were taken at initial diagnosis, before any treatment was given. To identify distinguishing TCR V-J signatures, a discovery cohort of roughly 100 patients was used, comprising 40 to 45 with Graves' ophthalmopathy and 55 to 65 with stable Graves' hyperthyroidism. Prospective prediction of ophthalmopathy was tested in an independent validation cohort of 18 to 20 hyperthyroidism patients and some 17 patients who later progressed to ophthalmopathy. The roughly 100 discovery patients were randomly divided into training and test sets at a 7:3 ratio. In six Graves' hyperthyroidism patients, the study also compared T-cell repertoires from thyroid tissue with T-cell repertoires from blood. After sampling, hyperthyroidism patients received methimazole starting at 30 mg daily, and ophthalmopathy patients received high-dose intravenous methylprednisolone. TCR Vbeta CDR3 sequencing of approximately 140 peripheral blood samples (under 45 ophthalmopathy, roughly 74 hyperthyroidism and some 17 progressor patients) is reported in the paper.

Regarding this clonotype: Its antigen is not yet known. No base quality values were provided; no much bigger clone lies one nucleotide off.

Stable Graves' hyperthyroidism was defined as the absence of progression to ophthalmopathy over 18 months of follow-up. Hyperthyroidism patients were newly diagnosed, had a disease duration of under 2 months, and were aged 18 to 65 years. Exclusion was applied to patients with uncontrolled infections, other autoimmune diseases, pregnancy or lactation. Clinical symptoms, serum thyroxine and TRAb, thyroid ultrasound, and orbital computed tomography formed the basis for the diagnoses. PBMCs were separated from roughly 10 ml of fresh peripheral blood using Ficoll-Paque density gradient centrifugation. Trizol reagent was used to extract total RNA, and RNA quality was then checked on an Agilent 2100 Bioanalyzer. The germline V gene (reference sequence) supplies CDR1 MNHEY and CDR2 SMNVEV. Its CDR3 holds 14 amino acids, cysteine through phenylalanine. The sequence is cut down to CDR3 DNA, 42 bases in frame from base 1. The V and J ends are trimmed by 2 bases and 3 bases, leaving 11 bases between them.

The paper as a whole reports these results and caveats: Blood samples also contained most of the expanded thyroid clonotypes (frequency above 0.001), which suggests that blood repertoires may reflect thyroid immune responses. Sample size was not statistically predetermined, and investigators were not blinded to group allocation. In cross-validation, a model built on a 13 V-J signature told ophthalmopathy apart from stable hyperthyroidism with over 85% sensitivity and roughly 82% specificity, and in testing the same model reached 80%/75%. In validation, the model predicted progression to ophthalmopathy with approximately 71% sensitivity and approximately 72% specificity, a median of 6.5 months before onset.

The TCR beta CDR3 regions were amplified from the RNA transcripts. The TCR CDR3 was subjected to a first round of RT-PCR using the HTBI primer set and the Qiagen OneStep RT-PCR kit. A second multiplex PCR round built the libraries, followed by size selection and purification. Libraries were sequenced paired-end with 100 bp reads on an Illumina HiSeq2000. In the original analysis: SOAPnuke was used to process the raw data, with reads discarded if the reads contained adapters or uncalled bases, had a mean Phred below 15, or lacked an exact constant-primer or identifier match. COPE v1.2.5 was used to merge the high-quality paired reads, and each unique nucleotide sequence was defined as a clonotype. Clonotypes were aligned to IMGT TRBV, TRBD and TRBJ reference segments using MiTCR v1.1. Only V-J combinations with frequency above 0.0001, covering 99% to 99.2% of repertoires, were analysed. The TCS score was defined as the ratio of F50 (clonal expansion) to E x V (chaos), calculated using BLOSUM62-based TCRdist between CDR3 peptides within each V-J. Welch's t-statistics and random forest reduced around 510 V-J features to fewer than 15, which were used in a naive Bayes classifier (R e1071). TCRdb trimmed public reads at Q25 via fastp, called clones via MiXCR and kept in-frame beta chains. Each CDR3 protein gets just one entry, which takes the most common genes and DNA from the rows behind it. The V and J calls shown here were made by TCRdb, not taken from the authors' results. In all, the sample holds 350,000 to 500,000 distinct CDR3 sequences, and roughly an eighth of those were seen once. The ten largest clones capture around 5.3% of the sample.

The sample was blood. This chain is built from TRBV27 and TRBJ2-7; TRBD2 might be the D gene, on 6 matching bases. The receptor comes from a young woman with Graves' hyperthyroidism. The CDR3 corresponds to CASSLAGNNYEQYF. The DNA sequence follows: TGTGCCAGCAGTTTAGCGGGAAACAACTACGAGCAGTACTTC.